The 20 T cell receptor beta chains presented below share a single source sample, sequenced in a study of T cells in tuberculosis. The method was immunoSEQ multiplex PCR; TCRdb's version includes in-frame clones alone and lacks a portion of them. Of roughly 35,000 clones listed, about 90% are singletons. Time point denoted: new active TB diagnosis, blood taken before or within 7 days of starting treatment. The sample was PBMCs, taken at tuberculosis diagnosis. The source is an adult with tuberculosis. Some clones in this sample may be carry-over from other donors' samples.

The chain couples TRBV18 to TRBJ1-4; 12 bases fit TRBD1. Losses at the gene ends were 2 bases for V and 7 bases for J; bases not matched to a gene: 5. This CDR3 spans 16 amino acids. Per the germline V gene, CDR1 is KGHSH and CDR2 is LQKENI. The CDR3 region has the DNA TGTGCCAGCTCACCAGTTGGGGACAGGGGGCGTGAAAAACTGTTTTTT. Translated: CASSPVGDRGREKLFF.

J is TRBJ2-3 and V is TRBV10-3; weak D call: TRBD2 (6 bases). Germline V CDR1 and CDR2: ENHRY, SYGVKD. V was pared by 0 bases and J by 2 bases, with 12 bases between. This CDR3 spans 16 amino acids. CDR3 nucleotides: TGTGCCATCAGTGAGTCGGGACTTTCACTCACAGATACGCAGTATTTT. Protein product: CAISESGLSLTDTQYF.

The chain carries TRBV6-8 and TRBJ2-7, with 7 bases identical to TRBD1. Per germline, CDR1 MNHGY and CDR2 SAAAGT. The CDR3 has 17 amino acids. The J segment lost 3 bases and the V segment lost 6 bases, leaving 17 bases of the junction unmatched. CDR3: CASRHNHNRGPNYEQYF. The DNA for the CDR3 is TGTGCCAGCAGGCATAACCACAACAGGGGACCTAACTACGAGCAGTACTTC.

The chain links TRBV6-1 to TRBJ2-7; the match to TRBD1 covers 8 bases. Trimming cost V 6 bases and J 2 bases; bases outside gene matches: 6. The length of the CDR3 is 14 residues. Looked up from germline, CDR1 is MNHNS and CDR2 is SASEGT. CDR3 amino acids: CASSDRGITYEQYF. For the CDR3, the DNA is TGTGCCAGCAGCGACAGGGGAATAACCTACGAGCAGTACTTC.

The gene calls are TRBV29-1 and TRBJ2-7; 9 nucleotides match TRBD1. Germline assignment: CDR1 SQVTM and CDR2 ANQGSEA. V shed 4 bases, J shed 1 base, and the junction held 8 bases outside the gene matches. The CDR3 is 15 amino acids. DNA for the CDR3: TGCAGCGTTGTCTACGGGACAGGGCCATCCTACGAGCAGTACTTC. Translated, it gives CSVVYGTGPSYEQYF.

The V and J genes are TRBV4-2 and TRBJ2-1; TRBD2 agrees at 9 bases. Germline loops: CDR1 LGHNA, CDR2 YNFKEQ. After removal of 0 bases from V and 4 bases from J, the junction contained 7 bases not matched to a gene. The CDR3 covers 17 residues. CDR3 residues: CASSQELAGIYYNEQFF. As DNA, the CDR3 is TGTGCCAGCAGCCAAGAGCTAGCGGGGATATATTACAATGAGCAGTTCTTC.

This chain joins TRBV7-6 and TRBJ2-7; TRBD2 aligns across 9 bases. This CDR3 has 17 amino acids. J gave up 1 base and V 2 bases, and 9 bases lay outside the gene matches. Germline loops: CDR1 SGHVS, CDR2 FNYEAQ. In DNA form, the CDR3 reads TGTGCCAGCAGCTTAAACCCCTTAGCGGGGGCTTCCTACGAGCAGTACTTC. Translating it yields CASSLNPLAGASYEQYF.

This chain connects TRBV7-7 to TRBJ2-3; TRBD2 is a possible D gene (6 bases). The CDR3 has 15 residues. V was trimmed by 2 bases and J by 2 bases, leaving 11 bases between them. Germline-derived CDR1 and CDR2 are SSHAT and FNYEAQ (reference sequence). The CDR3 bases are TGTGCCAGCAGCTTAAGAGGCGGGGCCACAGATACGCAGTATTTT. It translates to CASSLRGGATDTQYF.

The chain couples TRBV19 to TRBJ2-1; TRBD2 matches 9 bases. Per the germline V gene, CDR1 is LNHDA and CDR2 is SQIVND (reference sequence). The junction had 9 bases not matched to a gene; V was cut back by 0 bases and J by 6 bases. The CDR3 is made up of 17 amino acids. The CDR3 DNA reads as TGTGCCAGTAGTATAGAAAGTAGGGGACTAGCATCCAATGAGCAGTTCTTC. The encoded protein is CASSIESRGLASNEQFF.

This clone was seen just once. J is TRBJ2-1 and V is TRBV5-1; 7 positions agree with TRBD1. CDR3 length: 16 residues. Germline V gives CDR1 SGHRS, CDR2 YFSETQ. J lost 1 base, V lost 0 bases, and 4 bases had no gene match. The CDR3 region has the DNA TGCGCCAGCAGCTTGGGGTCGACAGGGTCCTACAATGAGCAGTTCTTC. It is translated as CASSLGSTGSYNEQFF.

V and J are TRBV5-1 and TRBJ2-7; the D gene is possibly TRBD1 (5 bases). The CDR3 runs 15 residues. Per germline, CDR1 SGHRS and CDR2 YFSETQ. The ends were cut back, 3 bases at V and 2 bases at J, with 15 bases in the middle. CDR3 loop: CASSSWGDRTYEQYF. As DNA, the CDR3 is TGCGCCAGCAGCTCCTGGGGCGACAGAACCTACGAGCAGTACTTC.

This chain links TRBV5-4 with TRBJ2-3, with 7 positions matching TRBD1. Unmatched junction bases numbered 2, after V lost 0 bases and J lost 4 bases. The CDR3 extends over 14 amino acids. Germline CDR1 is SGHNT and CDR2 is YYREEE (reference sequence). The CDR3 sequence: CASSLEQGSDTQYF. CDR3 in DNA: TGTGCCAGCAGCTTGGAACAGGGGTCAGATACGCAGTATTTT. The whole variable domain, remainder taken from reference TRBV5-4 and TRBJ2-3, is ETGVTQSPTHLIKTRGQQVTLRCSSQSGHNTVSWYQQALGQGPQFIFQYYREEENGRGNFPPRFSGLQFPNYSSELNVNALELDDSALYLCASSLEQGSDTQYFGPGTRLTVL.

This chain links TRBV19 with TRBJ1-2, with TRBD1 matching 8 bases. With V trimmed by 10 bases and J by 4 bases, 8 bases remained unmatched. Germline-derived CDR1 and CDR2 are LNHDA and SQIVND (reference sequence). The CDR3 length is 13 residues. The CDR3 nucleotides are TGTGCCACCACGGACAGGGCCATCTATGGCTACACCTTC. As protein: CATTDRAIYGYTF.

The chain joins TRBV5-1 to TRBJ2-7; 12 nucleotides line up with TRBD2. The CDR3 is 15 amino acids. The V segment lost 4 bases and the J segment 7 bases; nucleotides outside the gene matches: 9. Germline V lookup: CDR1 SGHRS, CDR2 YFSETQ. DNA for the CDR3: TGCGCCAGCAGCCACGGGACTAGCGGGCGTTTAGAGCAGTACTTC. It codes for CASSHGTSGRLEQYF.

V usage is TRBV4-2 and J usage is TRBJ1-2; 9 bases align to TRBD1. There are 14 residues in the CDR3. The J segment lost 8 bases and the V segment lost 4 bases, leaving 8 bases of the junction unmatched. Germline V gives CDR1 LGHNA, CDR2 YNFKEQ. In DNA form, the CDR3 reads TGTGCCAGCAGCCCGACACGGACAGGGGTCGGCTACACCTTC. Its translation is CASSPTRTGVGYTF.

This chain joins TRBV5-6 and TRBJ2-4, with TRBD1 as a possible D gene (5 bases). V was pared by 4 bases and J by 6 bases, with 17 bases between. The CDR3 runs 15 residues. Germline V gene data show CDR1 as SGHDT and CDR2 as YYEEEE. The CDR3 bases are TGTGCCAGCAGCCCCGTGCAAGGGGCGACAAACATTCAGTACTTC. This gives the protein CASSPVQGATNIQYF.

J is TRBJ2-3 and V is TRBV5-1; 9 positions match TRBD2. In germline, CDR1 is SGHRS, CDR2 YFSETQ. The CDR3 totals 16 residues. Trimming at V came to 0 bases and at J to 5 bases, leaving 7 bases not matched to a gene. Here the CDR3 DNA reads TGCGCCAGCAGCTTGGTTAGCGGGGGTGTTGGAGATACGCAGTATTTT. Its translation: CASSLVSGGVGDTQYF.

V and J are TRBV6-5 and TRBJ2-7; 7 bases are shared with TRBD1. Germline assignment: CDR1 MNHEY and CDR2 SVGAGI. The CDR3 length is 15 residues. With V trimmed by 6 bases and J by 1 base, 9 bases remained unmatched. The DNA for the CDR3 is TGTGCCAGCAGCAGGGACAGCCTATCTTCCTACGAGCAGTACTTC. Its protein is CASSRDSLSSYEQYF.

The gene calls are TRBV12-5 and TRBJ2-1, with TRBD1 identical over 9 bases. Trimming cost V 3 bases and J 8 bases; bases outside gene matches: 8. The length of the CDR3 is 15 residues. The germline gives CDR1 LGHNT, CDR2 FRNRAP. The CDR3 here is CASGFRTGGGDEQFF. Written as DNA, the CDR3 is TGTGCTAGTGGTTTCCGAACAGGGGGCGGAGATGAGCAGTTCTTC.

This clone was seen a single time. V is TRBV5-1 and J is TRBJ2-1; 11 positions match TRBD2. V dropped 0 bases and J dropped 9; count of bases not matched to a gene: 5. The CDR3 consists of 15 residues. The germline gives CDR1 SGHRS, CDR2 YFSETQ. The CDR3 DNA reads as TGCGCCAGCAGCTTGGAACTAGCGGGGGAGGGTGAGCAGTTCTTC. Its protein product is CASSLELAGEGEQFF.